This passage covers 28 T cell receptor beta chains from one sample sequenced in a study of blood T cell repertoires in COVID-19. Assay used: immunoSEQ multiplex PCR; TCRdb lists only in-frame clones, some missing. The data show about 56,000 clones, around 92% seen once. The sequencing sample was made of peripheral blood. The source of these receptors is a human donor in a cohort sampled during active COVID-19.

V gene TRBV15 combines with J gene TRBJ2-7; 8 bases agree with TRBD1. The CDR3 is made up of 14 amino acids. CDR1 LNHNV and CDR2 YYDKDF come from the germline V gene (reference sequence). V dropped 3 bases and J dropped 2; count of bases not matched to a gene: 3. This chain's CDR3 is CATSRGDRTYEQYF. In DNA form, the CDR3 reads TGTGCCACCAGCAGGGGGGACAGGACCTACGAGCAGTACTTC.

This clone came up once. The CDR3 DNA is TGTGCCAGCGAGCGGATGGACTCTAACTATGGCTACACCTTC. This encodes CASERMDSNYGYTF. This rearrangement joins TRBV6-5 to TRBJ1-2; D is unresolved. Germline CDR1 and CDR2: MNHEY and SVGAGI. Trimming stripped 8 bases from V and 0 bases from J, with 13 bases between. The CDR3 covers 14 residues.

The genes are TRBV19 and TRBJ2-7; maybe TRBD1 (6 bases). The V gene's germline CDR1 is LNHDA and CDR2 SQIVND (reference sequence). Trimming removed 1 base at V and 3 bases at J, with 19 bases between. This CDR3 region has 17 residues. The CDR3 bases are TGTGCCAGTAGTATAGGGACAGAGAAAATAAGAAACTACGAGCAGTACTTC. Translated: CASSIGTEKIRNYEQYF.

This chain joins TRBV2 and TRBJ2-1; 10 bases match TRBD1. The CDR3 covers 13 residues. Germline CDR1 reads SNHLY; CDR2 reads FYNNEI. V gave up 11 bases and J gave up 5 bases; unmatched junction bases: 6. DNA of the CDR3: TGTGCCGGACAGGGGGTAGGGCACAATGAGCAGTTCTTC. This codes for CAGQGVGHNEQFF.

The J gene is TRBJ2-7, the V gene TRBV12-5; unclear D gene. V gave up 0 bases and J gave up 4 bases, with 13 bases separating them. Germline V gene sequence: CDR1 LGHNT, CDR2 FRNRAP. CDR3 length: 15 amino acids. The CDR3 loop reads CASGLVATVRYEQYF. CDR3 nucleotide sequence: TGTGCTAGTGGTTTGGTAGCGACGGTCAGATACGAGCAGTACTTC.

This clone was detected only once. The CDR3 reads CASRSGTGVIHEQYF. CDR3 DNA: TGTGCCAGCAGATCCGGGACAGGGGTAATCCACGAGCAGTACTTC. The chain recombines TRBV13 with TRBJ2-7; 10 nucleotides align to TRBD1. V lost 6 bases, J lost 5 bases, and 10 bases stayed unmatched. CDR3 size: 15 residues. From germline, CDR1 is PRHDT and CDR2 FYEKMQ (reference sequence).

The rearrangement uses TRBV20-1 and TRBJ1-4; D may be TRBD1 (5 bases). Germline assignment: CDR1 DFQATT and CDR2 SNEGSKA (reference sequence). V was pared by 6 bases and J by 8 bases, with 10 bases between. CDR3 length: 11 amino acids. DNA of the CDR3: TGCAGTGCCCTAGGGGAAGAAAAACTGTTTTTT. Protein sequence: CSALGEEKLFF.

The chain couples TRBV11-2 to TRBJ2-7; maybe TRBD2 (6 bases). Per germline, CDR1 SGHAT and CDR2 FQNNGV. The CDR3 is 15 amino acids. Trimming took 3 bases from V and 0 from J, leaving 12 bases between them. CDR3 amino acids: CASSLERRGSYEQYF. As DNA, the CDR3 is TGTGCCAGCAGCTTGGAGCGGCGGGGCTCCTACGAGCAGTACTTC.

The chain joins TRBV28 to TRBJ2-1, with D maybe TRBD1 (5 bases). Germline assignment: CDR1 MDHEN and CDR2 SYDVKM. V gave up 4 bases and J gave up 0 bases, with 10 bases separating them. The CDR3 has 15 amino acids. The CDR3: CASSSTVHSYNEQFF. CDR3 DNA: TGTGCCAGCAGTTCGACAGTTCACTCCTACAATGAGCAGTTCTTC.

The rearrangement joins TRBV12-3 or TRBV12-4 to TRBJ1-1; unclear D gene. The CDR3 has 13 amino acids. V was shortened by 4 bases and J by 4 bases, with 10 bases between the two germline ends. The CDR3 spells CASSSGFGTEAFF. The DNA for the CDR3 is TGTGCCAGCAGTTCCGGGTTCGGCACTGAAGCTTTCTTT.

The chain recombines TRBV3-1 (or the pseudogene TRBV3-2) with TRBJ2-7; TRBD1 matches at 8 bases. Germline V gene lookup returns CDR1 LGHDT and CDR2 YNNKEL (reference sequence). Losses at the gene ends were 0 bases for V and 5 bases for J; bases not matched to a gene: 12. The CDR3 has 17 residues. The CDR3 DNA reads as TGTGCCAGCAGCCAAGAATTATGGGGGACAGGTTTGAACGAGCAGTACTTC. Residues: CASSQELWGTGLNEQYF.

The rearrangement uses TRBV10-2 and TRBJ2-7, with 12 nucleotides matching TRBD2. The germline CDR1 and CDR2 sequences are WSHSY and SAAADI. This CDR3 is built from 14 residues. V lost 6 bases to trimming and J lost 1 base; unmatched junction nucleotides: 1. The CDR3 protein is CASRLAGGSYEQYF. The CDR3 region has the DNA TGCGCCAGCAGGCTAGCGGGGGGGTCCTACGAGCAGTACTTC.

This rearrangement joins TRBV28 to TRBJ2-3, with TRBD2 as a possible D gene (5 bases). This CDR3 is 15 amino acids long. Trimming pared 5 bases from V and 6 bases from J, leaving 18 bases between. Germline CDR1 is MDHEN and CDR2 is SYDVKM. The CDR3 loop is CASSPLQTSSDTQYF. The CDR3 DNA reads as TGTGCCAGCAGTCCCCTTCAAACTAGTTCTGATACGCAGTATTTT.

The gene calls are TRBV5-4 and TRBJ1-2; D is unclear. The CDR3 runs to 14 residues. Germline V gene data show CDR1 as SGHNT and CDR2 as YYREEE (reference sequence). V lost 4 bases and J 4 bases, leaving 14 bases between the germline ends. The CDR3 region has the DNA TGTGCCAGCAGCCTCACCGGGAGATTCTATGGCTACACCTTC. Translating gives CASSLTGRFYGYTF. The variable domain in full, with the rest retrieved from reference TRBV5-4 and TRBJ1-2, is ETGVTQSPTHLIKTRGQQVTLRCSSQSGHNTVSWYQQALGQGPQFIFQYYREEENGRGNFPPRFSGLQFPNYSSELNVNALELDDSALYLCASSLTGRFYGYTFGSGTRLTVV.

The chain couples TRBV7-2 to TRBJ1-3, with TRBD1 matching 10 bases. V was pared by 5 bases and J by 6 bases, with 7 bases of the junction left unmatched. The CDR3 covers 15 residues. Germline V lookup: CDR1 SGHTA, CDR2 FQGNSA. CDR3 bases: TGTGCCAGCAGCCCAACCGGGACAGGGGAAAACACCATATATTTT. It encodes CASSPTGTGENTIYF.

Written as DNA, the CDR3 is TGTGCCAGCAGCATCGGGGGTATTCAAGAGACCCAGTACTTC. This codes for CASSIGGIQETQYF. The rearrangement joins TRBV9 to TRBJ2-5; D is perhaps TRBD2 (6 bases). Germline values: CDR1 SGDLS, CDR2 YYNGEE. The CDR3 has 14 amino acids. V was cut by 4 bases and J by 2 bases, with 12 bases left in between.

CDR3 DNA: TGTGCCAGCAGCCCCTTTCATACGCAGTATTTT. This translates into CASSPFHTQYF. The chain is built from TRBV7-8 and TRBJ2-3; unclear D gene. V was trimmed by 5 bases and J by 7 bases, leaving 7 bases between them. This CDR3 is 11 amino acids long. The germline gives CDR1 SGHVS, CDR2 FQNEAQ.

The V gene is TRBV5-1, the J gene TRBJ2-5; 7 bases match TRBD2. Germline CDR1 reads SGHRS; CDR2 reads YFSETQ. The J segment lost 2 bases and the V segment lost 4 bases, leaving 5 bases of the junction unmatched. This CDR3 region has 14 residues. This CDR3 reads CASSIGTIQETQYF. The CDR3 bases are TGCGCCAGCAGCATAGGGACTATACAAGAGACCCAGTACTTC.

This clone was observed a few times. The V call is TRBV9, the J call TRBJ2-2, with a tentative D call TRBD1 (6 bases). The germline V gene has CDR1 SGDLS and CDR2 YYNGEE. The CDR3 is made up of 16 amino acids. V lost 3 bases and J lost 0, with 12 bases in between. This CDR3 is CASSDGQLSNTGELFF. The CDR3 coding sequence is TGTGCCAGCAGCGACGGACAGCTATCGAACACCGGGGAGCTGTTTTTT.

V is TRBV11-2 and J is TRBJ2-1; D ambiguous. Germline V lookup: CDR1 SGHAT, CDR2 FQNNGV. The CDR3 has 13 residues. Trimming shortened V by 0 bases and J by 8 bases, and 8 bases separated the two germline ends. CDR3 protein: CASSLEEIDEQFF. The CDR3 DNA reads as TGTGCCAGCAGCTTAGAGGAGATCGATGAGCAGTTCTTC.

This chain links TRBV3-1 (or the pseudogene TRBV3-2) with TRBJ1-1; D might be TRBD1 (6 bases). V was cut by 6 bases and J by 7 bases, with 21 bases left in between. This CDR3 has 15 residues. CDR1 LGHDT and CDR2 YNNKEL come from the germline V gene (reference sequence). The CDR3 region is CASSTIGGGFGEAFF. The CDR3 nucleotides read TGTGCCAGCAGTACGATTGGGGGCGGATTTGGTGAAGCTTTCTTT.

The V call is TRBV5-8, the J call TRBJ1-2; D may be TRBD1 (5 bases). The ends were cut back, 4 bases at V and 4 bases at J, with 14 bases in the middle. The CDR3 totals 14 residues. CDR1 and CDR2 (germline): SGHTS, YDEGEE. The CDR3 region is CASSILGGGYGYTF. The DNA for the CDR3 is TGTGCCAGCAGCATCCTGGGGGGGGGCTATGGCTACACCTTC.

The V and J genes are TRBV27 and TRBJ1-5; D call uncertain. V dropped 8 bases and J dropped 3 bases, with 20 bases sitting between them. Germline CDR1 MNHEY, CDR2 SMNVEV (reference sequence). There are 16 residues in the CDR3. The chain's CDR3 is CASSVSGGYYNQPQHF. The CDR3, as DNA: TGTGCCAGCTCAGTGTCAGGAGGGTATTACAATCAGCCCCAGCATTTT.

This clone occurred a few times. This chain joins TRBV5-1 and TRBJ2-7, with D perhaps matching TRBD2 (5 bases). V was clipped by 0 bases and J by 4 bases, with 14 bases between them. CDR3 length: 15 residues. CDR1 and CDR2 (germline): SGHRS, YFSETQ. The CDR3 reads CASSLVAGDYYEQYF. CDR3 in DNA: TGCGCCAGCAGCTTGGTCGCAGGAGACTATTACGAGCAGTACTTC.

This clone appeared once. The V gene is TRBV11-3, the J gene TRBJ1-1, with D unresolved. The length of the CDR3 is 13 residues. The V gene lost 5 bases and the J gene lost 3 bases, with 10 bases spanning the gap. The V gene's germline CDR1 is SGHNT and CDR2 YENEEA. The chain's CDR3 is CASSPGEDTEAFF. Here the CDR3 DNA reads TGTGCCAGCAGCCCCGGAGAGGACACTGAAGCTTTCTTT. The full variable domain, with the rest looked up from reference TRBV11-3 and TRBJ1-1, is EAGVVQSPRYKIIEKKQPVAFWCNPISGHNTLYWYLQNLGQGPELLIRYENEEAVDDSQLPKDRFSAERLKGVDSTLKIQPAELGDSAVYLCASSPGEDTEAFFGQGTRLTVV.

This clone has a single count. The chain joins TRBV4-2 to TRBJ2-5, with 13 bases identical to TRBD2. The germline CDR1 and CDR2 sequences are LGHNA and YNFKEQ. This CDR3 region has 16 residues. V was clipped by 4 bases and J by 5 bases; unmatched bases: 7. CDR3 region: CASSPRTSGGAETQYF. The DNA for the CDR3 is TGTGCCAGCAGCCCGCGGACTAGCGGGGGTGCGGAGACCCAGTACTTC.

The genes are TRBV11-1 and TRBJ1-4; D remains ambiguous. The V end was cut by 4 bases, the J end by 5 bases, with 14 bases between. The CDR3 spans 15 residues. CDR1 is SGHAT, CDR2 FQDESV, per germline (reference sequence). The CDR3 DNA reads TGTGCCAGCAGCTCCCATGGTCCGGGAAATGAAAAACTGTTTTTT. It translates to CASSSHGPGNEKLFF.

The V gene is TRBV6-5, the J gene TRBJ1-4; D is perhaps TRBD1 (5 bases). The CDR3 covers 14 residues. Germline CDR1 is MNHEY and CDR2 is SVGAGI. Trimming shortened V by 6 bases and J by 5 bases, and 13 bases separated the two germline ends. The CDR3 sequence: CASSSWGENEKLFF. The CDR3 bases are TGTGCCAGCAGCTCATGGGGGGAAAATGAAAAACTGTTTTTT.